A selection of T cell receptor beta chains follows, all from one sample in a study of blood T cell repertoires in COVID-19. Measured with immunoSEQ multiplex PCR; TCRdb has only the in-frame clones, and not every one. The sample includes over 150,000 clones, more than 75% of them seen just once. Specimen: peripheral blood. The receptors come from a man aged 50-59 years who had recovered from COVID-19. Each CDR3 is given with its conserved first and last residue. Each record gives: CDR3 DNA, CDR3 protein, clone size, J gene, D gene, V gene. A D gene is named only where the DNA matches it firmly. Expanded clones are given a class, and other clones once, few, many or no size at all.

CDR3nt: TGTGCCAGCAGCGTAGTACCAGCAGATACGCAGTATTTT
CDR3aa: CASSVVPADTQYF
abundance: .
j_gene: TRBJ2-3
d_gene: .
v_gene: TRBV9

CDR3nt: TGTGCCAGCAGCCCGGGGACAGGATCGGACACCGGGGAGCTGTTTTTT
CDR3aa: CASSPGTGSDTGELFF
abundance: .
j_gene: TRBJ2-2
d_gene: TRBD1
v_gene: TRBV7-8

CDR3nt: TGTGCCAGCAGTTTAACCAGGGGACACGAGCAGTACTTC
CDR3aa: CASSLTRGHEQYF
abundance: .
j_gene: TRBJ2-7
d_gene: .
v_gene: TRBV27

CDR3nt: TGTGCCAGCAGTTTGTCAGGGGCTGGCGGGGAGCTGTTTTTT
CDR3aa: CASSLSGAGGELFF
abundance: .
j_gene: TRBJ2-2
d_gene: .
v_gene: TRBV28

CDR3nt: TGTGCCAGCAGTTTAGACGGGACAGGGGCAACAGATACGCAGTATTTT
CDR3aa: CASSLDGTGATDTQYF
abundance: .
j_gene: TRBJ2-3
d_gene: TRBD1
v_gene: TRBV7-2

CDR3nt: TGTGCCAGCCAAGGACAGGGGGCAATAAATGAGCAGTTCTTC
CDR3aa: CASQGQGAINEQFF
abundance: .
j_gene: TRBJ2-1
d_gene: TRBD1
v_gene: TRBV2

CDR3nt: TGTGCCAGCAGCCGAGGGGGCACCGGGGAGCTGTTTTTT
CDR3aa: CASSRGGTGELFF
abundance: .
j_gene: TRBJ2-2
d_gene: .
v_gene: TRBV7-2

CDR3nt: TGTGCCACCAGCAGACCCCAGGGGGCGAGGGACGAGCAGTACTTC
CDR3aa: CATSRPQGARDEQYF
abundance: .
j_gene: TRBJ2-7
d_gene: TRBD1
v_gene: TRBV15

CDR3nt: TGTGCCAGCAGCTATCAGACCTACGAGCAGTACTTC
CDR3aa: CASSYQTYEQYF
abundance: once
j_gene: TRBJ2-7
d_gene: .
v_gene: TRBV5-6

CDR3nt: TGTGCCAGCATCTACCCACGCCGGAGTGTACGCCCGACAGGTCCTACCGGGGAGCTGTTTTTT
CDR3aa: CASIYPRRSVRPTGPTGELFF
abundance: .
j_gene: TRBJ2-2
d_gene: .
v_gene: TRBV28

CDR3nt: TGTGCCAGCAGTCGGACAGGGGGAACGCACACCATATATTTT
CDR3aa: CASSRTGGTHTIYF
abundance: .
j_gene: TRBJ1-3
d_gene: TRBD1
v_gene: TRBV28

CDR3nt: TGCGCCAGCAGTTCTTTTCGGGACAGGGGCTACGAGCAGTACTTC
CDR3aa: CASSSFRDRGYEQYF
abundance: .
j_gene: TRBJ2-7
d_gene: TRBD1
v_gene: TRBV10-1

CDR3nt: TGTGCCAGCAGTTTCACGGGGATCAACGAGCAGTACTTC
CDR3aa: CASSFTGINEQYF
abundance: .
j_gene: TRBJ2-7
d_gene: .
v_gene: TRBV28

CDR3nt: TGCGCCAGCAGCCAGGAGACAGGGACCTACGAGCAGTACTTC
CDR3aa: CASSQETGTYEQYF
abundance: .
j_gene: TRBJ2-7
d_gene: TRBD1
v_gene: TRBV4-3

CDR3nt: TGTGCCAGCAGCTTGCGGAACACTGAAGCTTTCTTT
CDR3aa: CASSLRNTEAFF
abundance: .
j_gene: TRBJ1-1
d_gene: .
v_gene: TRBV5-6

CDR3nt: TGTGCCTTCCTCCCCCGGGACAAAGCCTACGAGCAGTACTTC
CDR3aa: CAFLPRDKAYEQYF
abundance: .
j_gene: TRBJ2-7
d_gene: .
v_gene: TRBV30

CDR3nt: TGTGCCACCAGTGGGACAGGGACGAGCAATCAGCCCCAGCATTTT
CDR3aa: CATSGTGTSNQPQHF
abundance: .
j_gene: TRBJ1-5
d_gene: TRBD1
v_gene: TRBV24-1

CDR3nt: TGTGCCAGCAGCCGAGACAGGGCCCCTAACTATGGCTACACCTTC
CDR3aa: CASSRDRAPNYGYTF
abundance: .
j_gene: TRBJ1-2
d_gene: TRBD1
v_gene: TRBV7-8

CDR3nt: TGTGCCAGCAGGACAGGGCTGGAGACCCAGTACTTC
CDR3aa: CASRTGLETQYF
abundance: .
j_gene: TRBJ2-5
d_gene: TRBD1
v_gene: TRBV28

CDR3nt: TGTGCCAGCAGTTTGTCTCGCAGGGGTAGCAATCAGCCCCAGCATTTT
CDR3aa: CASSLSRRGSNQPQHF
abundance: .
j_gene: TRBJ1-5
d_gene: .
v_gene: TRBV28

CDR3nt: TGTGCCAGCAGTGAAGGGCAGGGGGGCTATGGCTACACCTTC
CDR3aa: CASSEGQGGYGYTF
abundance: .
j_gene: TRBJ1-2
d_gene: TRBD1
v_gene: TRBV2

CDR3nt: TGCGCCAGCAGCCAACGGACAGGGGACGGGGAGCTGTTTTTT
CDR3aa: CASSQRTGDGELFF
abundance: once
j_gene: TRBJ2-2
d_gene: TRBD1
v_gene: TRBV4-3

CDR3nt: TGTGCCAGCAGCTTAGGAATCGGGGTAGGGACAGATACGCAGTATTTT
CDR3aa: CASSLGIGVGTDTQYF
abundance: .
j_gene: TRBJ2-3
d_gene: .
v_gene: TRBV7-6

CDR3nt: TGTGCCAGCAAATACAGGGGGCTCATGAACACTGAAGCTTTCTTT
CDR3aa: CASKYRGLMNTEAFF
abundance: .
j_gene: TRBJ1-1
d_gene: TRBD1
v_gene: TRBV5-6

CDR3nt: TGTGCCAGCAGCTTATACGGTGAAGCTTTCTTT
CDR3aa: CASSLYGEAFF
abundance: once
j_gene: TRBJ1-1
d_gene: .
v_gene: TRBV7-2

CDR3nt: TGTGCCAGCAGCGCACTAGCGGGGGGAAGGAAAGATACGCAGTATTTT
CDR3aa: CASSALAGGRKDTQYF
abundance: .
j_gene: TRBJ2-3
d_gene: TRBD2
v_gene: TRBV9

CDR3nt: TGTGCCAGCAGCTTAGTTGGGGGGAAAAACATTCAGTACTTC
CDR3aa: CASSLVGGKNIQYF
abundance: .
j_gene: TRBJ2-4
d_gene: .
v_gene: TRBV7-2

CDR3nt: TGTGCCACCAGCCGGGAAGTAGGACAGTCCACTGAAGCTTTCTTT
CDR3aa: CATSREVGQSTEAFF
abundance: .
j_gene: TRBJ1-1
d_gene: .
v_gene: TRBV15

CDR3nt: TGTGCCAGCAGCTTAGGGGCAGGGGGCACTGAAGCTTTCTTT
CDR3aa: CASSLGAGGTEAFF
abundance: .
j_gene: TRBJ1-1
d_gene: TRBD1
v_gene: TRBV7-2

CDR3nt: TGTGCCAGCAGTTCAGGGGGCCCCCAAGAGACCCAGTACTTC
CDR3aa: CASSSGGPQETQYF
abundance: .
j_gene: TRBJ2-5
d_gene: TRBD1
v_gene: TRBV2

CDR3nt: TGTGCCAGCAGTAGGGACAGTCTGGCGCAGTATTTT
CDR3aa: CASSRDSLAQYF
abundance: .
j_gene: TRBJ2-3
d_gene: TRBD1
v_gene: TRBV6-5

CDR3nt: TGTGCCAGCAGTTTGAGCAGGGGGCCCTACGAGCAGTACTTC
CDR3aa: CASSLSRGPYEQYF
abundance: .
j_gene: TRBJ2-7
d_gene: TRBD1
v_gene: TRBV6-5

CDR3nt: TGTGCCAGCTCAACCCGACAGGCTACGGCAACTAATGAAAAACTGTTTTTT
CDR3aa: CASSTRQATATNEKLFF
abundance: .
j_gene: TRBJ1-4
d_gene: .
v_gene: TRBV18

CDR3nt: TGTGCCAGCAGGGCCGGGACAGAAAATTCACCCCTCCACTTT
CDR3aa: CASRAGTENSPLHF
abundance: .
j_gene: TRBJ1-6
d_gene: TRBD1
v_gene: TRBV28

CDR3nt: TGTGCCAGTAGTCACCCAGACAGGGCTCAACGCTCTGAAGCTTTCTTT
CDR3aa: CASSHPDRAQRSEAFF
abundance: .
j_gene: TRBJ1-1
d_gene: TRBD1
v_gene: TRBV19

CDR3nt: TGTGCCAGCAGCCAATTGATACAGGGGAGGTATCATGGCTACACCTTC
CDR3aa: CASSQLIQGRYHGYTF
abundance: .
j_gene: TRBJ1-2
d_gene: TRBD1
v_gene: TRBV3-1/TRBV3-2

CDR3nt: TGTGCCAGCAGCTCTATGCCTAGCGGGGGGGTTGGAGAGCAGTACTTC
CDR3aa: CASSSMPSGGVGEQYF
abundance: once
j_gene: TRBJ2-7
d_gene: TRBD2
v_gene: TRBV9

CDR3nt: TGCGCCAGCAGTGATCCCCCCCGGGTAGGCGAAAAACTGTTTTTT
CDR3aa: CASSDPPRVGEKLFF
abundance: .
j_gene: TRBJ1-4
d_gene: .
v_gene: TRBV10-1

CDR3nt: TGCGCCAGCAAGGGACTAGCAGACTACAATGAGCAGTTCTTC
CDR3aa: CASKGLADYNEQFF
abundance: .
j_gene: TRBJ2-1
d_gene: TRBD2
v_gene: TRBV10-2

CDR3nt: TGTGCCAGCAGCCGTAGCGGCACCGCCTACGAGCAGTACTTC
CDR3aa: CASSRSGTAYEQYF
abundance: .
j_gene: TRBJ2-7
d_gene: .
v_gene: TRBV28

CDR3nt: TGTGCCAGTAGTACGGCTAGCGGGAGTGTGGAGACCCAGTACTTC
CDR3aa: CASSTASGSVETQYF
abundance: .
j_gene: TRBJ2-5
d_gene: TRBD2
v_gene: TRBV19

CDR3nt: TGCGCCAGCAGTGATTACTTACCTTCCTACGAGCAGTACTTC
CDR3aa: CASSDYLPSYEQYF
abundance: .
j_gene: TRBJ2-7
d_gene: .
v_gene: TRBV10-1

CDR3nt: TGTGCCAGCAGTGGGACGGCGGGGGGAAACACCATATATTTT
CDR3aa: CASSGTAGGNTIYF
abundance: few
j_gene: TRBJ1-3
d_gene: .
v_gene: TRBV2

CDR3nt: TGTGCCAGCAGTTTAAATACAGGGCAACCTACGAACACTGAAGCTTTCTTT
CDR3aa: CASSLNTGQPTNTEAFF
abundance: once
j_gene: TRBJ1-1
d_gene: .
v_gene: TRBV28